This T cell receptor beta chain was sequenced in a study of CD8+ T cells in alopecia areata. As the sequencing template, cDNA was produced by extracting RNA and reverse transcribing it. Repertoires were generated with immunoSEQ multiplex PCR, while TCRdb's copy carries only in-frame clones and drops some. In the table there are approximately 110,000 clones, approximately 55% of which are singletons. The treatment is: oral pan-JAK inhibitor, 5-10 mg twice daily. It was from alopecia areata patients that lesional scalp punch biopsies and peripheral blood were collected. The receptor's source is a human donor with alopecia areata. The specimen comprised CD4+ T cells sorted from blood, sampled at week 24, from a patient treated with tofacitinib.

In DNA, the CDR3 is TGTGCCAGCAGTCAGGGAGGTGAAGCTTTCTTT. Translated, it gives CASSQGGEAFF. This chain connects TRBV6-5 to TRBJ1-1; possibly TRBD1 for D (5 bases). V shed 5 bases and J shed 7 bases, with 8 bases lying between them. The CDR3 is 11 amino acids. CDR1 and CDR2 (germline): MNHEY, SVGAGI.